This T cell receptor (beta chain) was captured by sequencing in a study of identical twins. In TCRdb, the 5' RACE reads were re-called with MiXCR into one record per CDR3 protein. The sample lists 690,000 or so distinct CDR3 sequences, less than 7% occurring once. The CDR3 spans 16 residues. With 3 bases clipped from V and 1 base from J, the junction kept 5 bases outside the gene matches. CDR1 and CDR2 from the germline V gene are KGHDR and SFDVKD. Overall study results and limits: Sharing of beta out-of-frame sequences by twins showed a weaker excess. The authors drew conclusions from cross-sectional statistical analysis rather than following the same donors.

A word on this clonotype: No antigen is known for it.

The receptor comes from a young man in good health. This chain links TRBV24-1 with TRBJ2-3; 8 bases agree with TRBD2. The sample was naive T cells sorted from blood. The CDR3 is CATSDKAGAGTDTQYF. In nucleotides, the CDR3 is TGTGCCACCAGTGATAAAGCGGGAGCCGGCACAGATACGCAGTATTTT.